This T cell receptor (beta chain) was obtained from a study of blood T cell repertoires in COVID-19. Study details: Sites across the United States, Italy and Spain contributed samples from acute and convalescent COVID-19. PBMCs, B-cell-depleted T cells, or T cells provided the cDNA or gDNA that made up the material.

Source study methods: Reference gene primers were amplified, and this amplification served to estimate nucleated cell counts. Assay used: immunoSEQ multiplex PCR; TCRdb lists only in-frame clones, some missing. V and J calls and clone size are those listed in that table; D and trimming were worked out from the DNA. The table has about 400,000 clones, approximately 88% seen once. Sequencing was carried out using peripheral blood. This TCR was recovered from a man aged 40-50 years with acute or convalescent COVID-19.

The CDR3 bases are TGCGCCAGTGACAGTTTCCAGCCCCAGCATTTT. This translates into CASDSFQPQHF. The chain employs TRBV10-1 and TRBJ1-5, with a tentative D call TRBD1 (5 bases). Germline CDR1 and CDR2: WNHNN and SYGVQD (reference sequence). This CDR3 comprises 11 residues. The V gene lost 9 bases and the J gene lost 7 bases, with 10 bases spanning the gap.